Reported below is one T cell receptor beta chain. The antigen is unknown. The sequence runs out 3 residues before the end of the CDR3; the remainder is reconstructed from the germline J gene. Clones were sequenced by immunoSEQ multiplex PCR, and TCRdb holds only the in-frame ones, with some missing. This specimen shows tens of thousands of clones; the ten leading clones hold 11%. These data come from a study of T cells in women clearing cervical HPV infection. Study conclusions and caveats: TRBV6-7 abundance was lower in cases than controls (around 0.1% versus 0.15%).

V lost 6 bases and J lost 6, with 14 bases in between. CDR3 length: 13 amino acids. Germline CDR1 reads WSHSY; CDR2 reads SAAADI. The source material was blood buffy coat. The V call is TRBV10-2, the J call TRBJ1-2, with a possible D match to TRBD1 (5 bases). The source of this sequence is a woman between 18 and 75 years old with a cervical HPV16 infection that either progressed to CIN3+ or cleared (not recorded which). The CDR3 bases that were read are TGCGCCAGCAGCCCCGGGGCGGGGGATGGC. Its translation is CASSPGAGDG. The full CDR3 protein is CASSPGAGDGYTF.